This T cell receptor beta chain was identified during a study of shared clonotypes between healthy human individuals. Overall study: CD4 naive cells filled three plates per donor, CD4 memory three, CD8 naive two and CD8 memory one. Findings and limits, study-wide: Rarefaction indicated that sorted-subset sequencing remained incomplete although depth was large.

In this sample, this clone turned up once. What it recognizes is unknown. CDR3 size: 17 residues. Between the trimmed V and J ends, which lost 1 base and 2 bases, there was a span of 15 bases. CDR1 and CDR2 (germline): SEHNR, FQNEAQ (reference sequence). TCRdb's table, derived via immunoSEQ multiplex PCR, lists solely in-frame clones and lacks some. This sample has hundreds of thousands of clones, with about 96% found just once. Naive CD8 cells comprised CD45RO-negative, CCR7-positively selected cells, excluding terminally differentiated effector memory CD45RA+ cells. Each donor was a Caucasian adult residing in Nashville, Tennessee.

This TCR derives from a young woman in good health. V is TRBV7-9 and J is TRBJ1-3; D gene ambiguous. Material for sequencing was naive CD8+ T cells sorted from blood. CDR3: CASSLGLGKGPGNTIYF. The CDR3 coding sequence is TGTGCCAGCAGCTTAGGGCTGGGGAAAGGGCCTGGAAACACCATATATTTT. Filled out from reference TRBV7-9 and TRBJ1-3, the complete variable domain reads DTGVSQNPRHKITKRGQNVTFRCDPISEHNRLYWYRQTLGQGPEFLTYFQNEAQLEKSRLLSDRFSAERPKGSFSTLEIQRTEQGDSAMYLCASSLGLGKGPGNTIYFGEGSWLTVV.